This T cell receptor beta chain was recovered during a study of cytomegalovirus exposure and HLA in healthy donors. Study context: The 120 validation repertoires and the 650 to 850 first-cohort repertoires shared a platform, a later analysis reported.

The approximately 120-subject validation cohort, separate from the roughly 700-subject first cohort, included the donors. The CDR3 runs to 16 residues. The germline V and J ends were trimmed by 2 bases and 6 bases, with 20 bases remaining between them. CDR1 and CDR2 from the germline V gene are GTSNPN and SVGIG (reference sequence). Whole-study results and caveats: The study flagged about 150 TCR beta chains as cytomegalovirus-associated. Subsequent analysis found a tendency for first-cohort TCR clusters to co-occur within the 95 to 150 validation repertoires.

Sequencing was performed with immunoSEQ multiplex PCR; in TCRdb, only in-frame clones are kept and a portion is missing. The sample shows roughly 150,000 clones, 85% to 90% of them seen only once. Points on this clone: Antigen specificity is unknown.

The origin of this receptor is a woman under 30 in good health and CMV-seropositive. The specimen was PBMCs. The J gene is TRBJ2-1, the V gene TRBV30, with a possible D match to TRBD1 (7 bases). The CDR3 bases are TGTGCCTGGAGTATTGGGGCGGGACAGATTGGCAATGAGCAGTTCTTC. It encodes CAWSIGAGQIGNEQFF.